The 2 T cell receptor beta chains listed next were all sequenced from one sample in a study of cytomegalovirus exposure and HLA in healthy donors. PCR primers comprised 60 Vbeta and 13 Jbeta primers. TCRdb keeps only in-frame clones here, not all; method: immunoSEQ multiplex PCR. The sample carries 150,000 or so clones, around 83% recorded once. The sample was PBMCs. The source is a middle-aged man in good health and CMV-seropositive.

The chain is built from TRBV4-1 and TRBJ1-4; tentatively, D is TRBD1 (5 bases). V was shortened by 4 bases and J by 7 bases, with 19 bases between the two germline ends. Per germline, CDR1 MGHRA and CDR2 YSYEKL. CDR3 length: 16 amino acids. CDR3 residues: CASSLGRGGFGEKLFF. The CDR3 coding sequence is TGCGCCAGCAGCCTCGGGAGGGGCGGGTTCGGTGAAAAACTGTTTTTT.

The rearrangement links TRBV7-9 to TRBJ2-2, with a weak D call TRBD1 (5 bases). V was cut by 5 bases and J by 5 bases, with 15 bases left in between. Germline CDR1 SEHNR, CDR2 FQNEAQ (reference sequence). CDR3 length: 15 amino acids. This chain's CDR3 is CASSPGSGYTGELFF. The CDR3 DNA reads TGTGCCAGCAGCCCAGGGTCAGGGTATACCGGGGAGCTGTTTTTT.